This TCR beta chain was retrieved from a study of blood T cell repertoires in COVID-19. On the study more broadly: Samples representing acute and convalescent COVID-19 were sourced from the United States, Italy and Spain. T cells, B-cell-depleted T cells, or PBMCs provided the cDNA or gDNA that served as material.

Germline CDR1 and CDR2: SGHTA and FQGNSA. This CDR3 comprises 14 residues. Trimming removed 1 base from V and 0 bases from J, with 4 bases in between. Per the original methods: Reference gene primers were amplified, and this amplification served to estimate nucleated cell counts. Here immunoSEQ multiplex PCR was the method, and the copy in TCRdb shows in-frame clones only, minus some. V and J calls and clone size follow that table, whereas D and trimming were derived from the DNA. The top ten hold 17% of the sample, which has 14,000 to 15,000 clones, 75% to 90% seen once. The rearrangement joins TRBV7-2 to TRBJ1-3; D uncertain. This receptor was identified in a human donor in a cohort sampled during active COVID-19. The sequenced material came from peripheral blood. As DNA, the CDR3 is TGTGCCAGCAGCTTAGGCGGCTCTGGAAACACCATATATTTT. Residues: CASSLGGSGNTIYF.